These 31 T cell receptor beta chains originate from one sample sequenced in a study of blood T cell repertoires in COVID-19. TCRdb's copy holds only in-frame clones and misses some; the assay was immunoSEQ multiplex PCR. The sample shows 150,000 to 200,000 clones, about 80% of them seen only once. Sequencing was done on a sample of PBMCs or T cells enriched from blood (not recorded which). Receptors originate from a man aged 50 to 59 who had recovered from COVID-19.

The CDR3 DNA follows: TGTGCCAGCAGGGCCGGAGGACTCCGCACAGATACGCAGTATTTT. Translating gives CASRAGGLRTDTQYF. The chain uses TRBV6-6 and TRBJ2-3; a possible D gene is TRBD2 (5 bases). The germline V gene has CDR1 MNHNY and CDR2 SVGAGI (reference sequence). The CDR3 runs 15 residues. The V end was cut by 6 bases, the J end by 1 base, with 14 bases between.

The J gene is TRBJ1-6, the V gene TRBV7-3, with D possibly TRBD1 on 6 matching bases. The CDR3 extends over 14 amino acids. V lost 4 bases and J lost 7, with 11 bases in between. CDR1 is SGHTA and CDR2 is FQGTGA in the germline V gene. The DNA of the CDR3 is TGTGCCAGCAGCTCGGACAGCCTAAATTCACCCCTCCACTTT. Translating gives CASSSDSLNSPLHF. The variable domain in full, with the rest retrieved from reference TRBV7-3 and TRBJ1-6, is GAGVSQTPSNKVTEKGKYVELRCDPISGHTALYWYRQSLGQGPEFLIYFQGTGAADDSGLPNDRFFAVRPEGSVSTLKIQRTERGDSAVYLCASSSDSLNSPLHFGNGTRLTVT.

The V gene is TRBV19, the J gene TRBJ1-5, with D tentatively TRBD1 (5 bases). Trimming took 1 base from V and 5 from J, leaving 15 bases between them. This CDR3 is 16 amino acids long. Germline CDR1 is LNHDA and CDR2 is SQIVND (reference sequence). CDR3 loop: CASSIGPRQGDQPQHF. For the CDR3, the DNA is TGTGCCAGTAGTATAGGCCCCCGGCAGGGCGATCAGCCCCAGCATTTT. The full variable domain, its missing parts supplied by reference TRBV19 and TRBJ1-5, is DGGITQSPKYLFRKEGQNVTLSCEQNLNHDAMYWYRQDPGQGLRLIYYSQIVNDFQKGDIAEGYSVSREKKESFPLTVTSAQKNPTAFYLCASSIGPRQGDQPQHFGDGTRLSIL.

The CDR3 spells CASSRTGAEDTQYF. The CDR3 region has the DNA TGTGCCAGTAGCCGGACAGGGGCCGAAGATACGCAGTATTTT. The rearrangement uses TRBV19 and TRBJ2-3, with 9 nucleotides matching TRBD1. CDR1 LNHDA and CDR2 SQIVND come from the germline V gene (reference sequence). The trim removed 6 bases at V and 5 bases at J, leaving 6 bases unmatched. This CDR3 is 14 amino acids long.

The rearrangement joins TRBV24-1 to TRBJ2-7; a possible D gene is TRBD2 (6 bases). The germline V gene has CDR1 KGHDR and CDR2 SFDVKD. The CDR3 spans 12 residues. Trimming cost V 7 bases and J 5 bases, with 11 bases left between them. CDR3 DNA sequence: TGTGCCACCAGCAGGGAGGACGACGAGCAGTACTTC. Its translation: CATSREDDEQYF.

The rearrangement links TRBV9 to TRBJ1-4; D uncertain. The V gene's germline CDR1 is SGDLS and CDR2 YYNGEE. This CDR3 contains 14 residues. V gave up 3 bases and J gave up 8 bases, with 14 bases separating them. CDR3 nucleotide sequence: TGTGCCAGCAGCGCTTCCGAGGCCCAAGAAAAACTGTTTTTT. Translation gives CASSASEAQEKLFF.

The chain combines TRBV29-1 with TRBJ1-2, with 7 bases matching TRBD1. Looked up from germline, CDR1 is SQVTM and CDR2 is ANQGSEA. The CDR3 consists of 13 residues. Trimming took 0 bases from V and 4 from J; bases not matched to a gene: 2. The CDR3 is CSVEEGQVYGYTF. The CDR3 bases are TGCAGCGTTGAAGAAGGACAGGTCTATGGCTACACCTTC.

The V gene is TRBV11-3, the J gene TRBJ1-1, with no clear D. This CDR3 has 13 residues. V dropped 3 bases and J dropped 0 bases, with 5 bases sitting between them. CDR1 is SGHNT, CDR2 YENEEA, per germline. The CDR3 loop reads CASSLSLNTEAFF. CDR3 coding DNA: TGTGCCAGCAGCTTGTCCTTGAACACTGAAGCTTTCTTT.

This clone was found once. In DNA, the CDR3 is TGTGCCAGCAGCACAAGGACTCTTGCGAGCTCCTATAATTCACCCCTCCACTTT. Its translation is CASSTRTLASSYNSPLHF. The chain employs TRBV11-2 and TRBJ1-6; no clear D gene. The CDR3 loop spans 18 amino acids. The V gene lost 5 bases and the J gene lost 0 bases, with 17 bases spanning the gap. The germline CDR1 and CDR2 sequences are SGHAT and FQNNGV.

The DNA of the CDR3 is TGTGCCTGGTGTACACAGGGGACCTACAATGAGCAGTTCTTC. Its protein is CAWCTQGTYNEQFF. The chain recombines TRBV30 with TRBJ2-1; 7 nucleotides align to TRBD1. Trimming at V came to 5 bases and at J to 2 bases, leaving 6 bases not matched to a gene. The V gene's germline CDR1 is GTSNPN and CDR2 SVGIG (reference sequence). The CDR3 runs to 14 residues.

CDR3 protein: CASSGEEKAYEQYF. CDR3 nucleotides: TGCGCCAGCTCTGGGGAGGAGAAAGCCTACGAGCAGTACTTC. The chain is built from TRBV5-1 and TRBJ2-7; a weak D match, TRBD2 (6 bases). Trimming cost V 7 bases and J 2 bases, with 16 bases left between them. This CDR3 region has 14 residues. The germline V gene has CDR1 SGHRS and CDR2 YFSETQ.

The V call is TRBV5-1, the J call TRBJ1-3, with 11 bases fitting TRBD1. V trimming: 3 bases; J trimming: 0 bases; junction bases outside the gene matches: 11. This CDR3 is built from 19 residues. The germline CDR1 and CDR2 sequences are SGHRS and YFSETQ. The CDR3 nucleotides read TGCGCCAGCAGCTACTCAACTTGGACAGGGGGCGGCTCTGGAAACACCATATATTTT. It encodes CASSYSTWTGGGSGNTIYF.

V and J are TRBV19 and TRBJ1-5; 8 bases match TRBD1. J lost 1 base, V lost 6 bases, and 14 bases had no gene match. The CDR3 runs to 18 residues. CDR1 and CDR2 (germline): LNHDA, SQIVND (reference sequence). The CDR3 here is CASSAYSGQGKSNQPQHF. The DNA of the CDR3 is TGTGCCAGTAGCGCCTATAGTGGACAGGGAAAAAGCAATCAGCCCCAGCATTTT.

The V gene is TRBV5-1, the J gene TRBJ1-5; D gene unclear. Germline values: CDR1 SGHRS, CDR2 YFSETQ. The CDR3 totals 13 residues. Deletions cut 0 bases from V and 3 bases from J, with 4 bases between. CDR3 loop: CASSLGPNQPQHF. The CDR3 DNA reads TGCGCCAGCAGCTTGGGGCCCAATCAGCCCCAGCATTTT. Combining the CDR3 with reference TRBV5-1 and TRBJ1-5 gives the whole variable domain KAGVTQTPRYLIKTRGQQVTLSCSPISGHRSVSWYQQTPGQGLQFLFEYFSETQRNKGNFPGRFSGRQFSNSRSEMNVSTLELGDSALYLCASSLGPNQPQHFGDGTRLSIL.

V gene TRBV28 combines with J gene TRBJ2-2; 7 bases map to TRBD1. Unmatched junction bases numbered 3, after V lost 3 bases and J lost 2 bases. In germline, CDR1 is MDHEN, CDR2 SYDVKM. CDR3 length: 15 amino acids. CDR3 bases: TGTGCCAGCAGTTTTACAGGGGCTAACACCGGGGAGCTGTTTTTT. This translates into CASSFTGANTGELFF.

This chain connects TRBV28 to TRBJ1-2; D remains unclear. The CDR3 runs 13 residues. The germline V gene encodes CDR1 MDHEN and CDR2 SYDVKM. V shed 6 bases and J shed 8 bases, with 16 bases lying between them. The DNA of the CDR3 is TGTGCCAGCAGCCGAGGAACGTACGAGGGCTACACCTTC. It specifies CASSRGTYEGYTF.

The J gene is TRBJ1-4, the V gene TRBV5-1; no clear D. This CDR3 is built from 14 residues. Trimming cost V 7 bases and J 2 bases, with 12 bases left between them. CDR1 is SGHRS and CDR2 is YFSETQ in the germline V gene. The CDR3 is CASSPRATNEKLFF. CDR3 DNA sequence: TGCGCCAGCTCCCCGCGGGCTACTAATGAAAAACTGTTTTTT.

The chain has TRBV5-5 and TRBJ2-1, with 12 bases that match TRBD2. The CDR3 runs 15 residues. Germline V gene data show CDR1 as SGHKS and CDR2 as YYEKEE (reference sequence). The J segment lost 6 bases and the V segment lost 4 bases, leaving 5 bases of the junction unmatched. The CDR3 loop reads CASSLLAGGLNEQFF. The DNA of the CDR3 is TGTGCCAGCAGCCTACTAGCGGGGGGCCTCAATGAGCAGTTCTTC.

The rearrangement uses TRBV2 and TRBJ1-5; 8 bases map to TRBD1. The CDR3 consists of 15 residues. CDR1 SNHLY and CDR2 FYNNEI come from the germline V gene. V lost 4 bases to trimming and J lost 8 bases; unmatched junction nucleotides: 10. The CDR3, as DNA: TGTGCCAGCAGTGGGGAGGGCAGGGGGCAAAAGCCCCAGCATTTT. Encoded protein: CASSGEGRGQKPQHF.

The DNA for the CDR3 is TGTGCCAGCAGTCCGCAGGGGAACACCGGGGAGCTGTTTTTT. Residues: CASSPQGNTGELFF. V is TRBV6-4 and J is TRBJ2-2; tentatively, D is TRBD1 (5 bases). The CDR3 runs 14 residues. Germline-derived CDR1 and CDR2 are MRHNA and SNTAGT. The V end lost 5 bases, the J end lost 1 base, and 8 bases lay between the germline ends.

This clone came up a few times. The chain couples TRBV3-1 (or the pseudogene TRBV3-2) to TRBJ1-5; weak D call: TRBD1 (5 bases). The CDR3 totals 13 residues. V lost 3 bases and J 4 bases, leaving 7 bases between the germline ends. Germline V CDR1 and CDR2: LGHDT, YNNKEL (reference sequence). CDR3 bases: TGTGCCAGCAGCCAGGAGGGGAATCAGCCCCAGCATTTT. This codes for CASSQEGNQPQHF.

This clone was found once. The CDR3 coding sequence is TGTGCCAGCAGTGACCGTGGGGCAGGGGGTTACAATGAGCAGTTCTTC. This translates into CASSDRGAGGYNEQFF. The gene calls are TRBV6-4 and TRBJ2-1; TRBD1 matches at 7 bases. The CDR3 runs to 16 residues. Trimming cost V 2 bases and J 4 bases; bases outside gene matches: 8. The germline gives CDR1 MRHNA, CDR2 SNTAGT.

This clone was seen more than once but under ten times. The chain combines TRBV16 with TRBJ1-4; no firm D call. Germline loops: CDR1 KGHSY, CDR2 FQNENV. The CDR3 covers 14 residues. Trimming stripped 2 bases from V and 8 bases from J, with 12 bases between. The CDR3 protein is CASSQVTGLEKLFF. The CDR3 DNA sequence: TGTGCCAGCAGCCAAGTTACGGGATTGGAAAAACTGTTTTTT.

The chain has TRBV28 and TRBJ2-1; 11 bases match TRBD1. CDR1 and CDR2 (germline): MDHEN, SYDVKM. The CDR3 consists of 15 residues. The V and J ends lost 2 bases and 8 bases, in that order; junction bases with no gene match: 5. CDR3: CASSLGDRGRDEQFF. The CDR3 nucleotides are TGTGCCAGCAGTTTAGGGGACAGGGGGAGGGATGAGCAGTTCTTC.

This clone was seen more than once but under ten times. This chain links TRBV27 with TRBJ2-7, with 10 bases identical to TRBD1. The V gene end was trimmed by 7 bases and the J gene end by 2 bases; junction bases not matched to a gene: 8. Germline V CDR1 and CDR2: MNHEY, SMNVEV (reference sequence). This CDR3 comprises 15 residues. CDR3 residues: CASNTRDRGTYEQYF. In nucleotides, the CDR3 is TGTGCCAGCAACACGAGGGACAGGGGTACCTACGAGCAGTACTTC.

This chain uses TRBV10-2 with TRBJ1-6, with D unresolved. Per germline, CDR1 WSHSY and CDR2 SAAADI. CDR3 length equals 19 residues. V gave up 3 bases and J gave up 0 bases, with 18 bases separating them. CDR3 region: CASSEVSASGSSYNSPLHF. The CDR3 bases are TGCGCCAGCAGTGAAGTTTCGGCCAGTGGGAGCTCCTATAATTCACCCCTCCACTTT.

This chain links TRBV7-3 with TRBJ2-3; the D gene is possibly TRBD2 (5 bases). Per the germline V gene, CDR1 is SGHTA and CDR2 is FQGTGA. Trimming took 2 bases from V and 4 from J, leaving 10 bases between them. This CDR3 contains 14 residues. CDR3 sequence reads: CASSLVGVADTQYF. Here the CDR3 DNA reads TGTGCCAGCAGCTTAGTCGGGGTTGCAGATACGCAGTATTTT.

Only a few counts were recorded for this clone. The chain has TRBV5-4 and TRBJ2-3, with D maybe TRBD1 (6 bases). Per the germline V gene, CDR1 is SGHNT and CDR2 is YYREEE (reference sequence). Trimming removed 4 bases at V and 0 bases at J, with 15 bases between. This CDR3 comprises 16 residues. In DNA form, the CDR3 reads TGTGCCAGCAGCCCGAGTGGGGGCCATAGCACAGATACGCAGTATTTT. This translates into CASSPSGGHSTDTQYF.

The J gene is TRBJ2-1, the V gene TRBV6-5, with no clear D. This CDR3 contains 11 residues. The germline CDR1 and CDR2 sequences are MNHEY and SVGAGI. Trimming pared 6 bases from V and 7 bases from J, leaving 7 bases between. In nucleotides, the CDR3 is TGTGCCAGCAGCCAGAAGAATGAGCAGTTCTTC. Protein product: CASSQKNEQFF.

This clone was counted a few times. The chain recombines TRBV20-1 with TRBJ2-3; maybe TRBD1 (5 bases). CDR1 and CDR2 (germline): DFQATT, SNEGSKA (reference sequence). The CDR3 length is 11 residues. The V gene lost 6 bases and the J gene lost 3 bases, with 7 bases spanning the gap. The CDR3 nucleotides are TGCAGTGCCCGGACAACAGATACGCAGTATTTT. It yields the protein CSARTTDTQYF.

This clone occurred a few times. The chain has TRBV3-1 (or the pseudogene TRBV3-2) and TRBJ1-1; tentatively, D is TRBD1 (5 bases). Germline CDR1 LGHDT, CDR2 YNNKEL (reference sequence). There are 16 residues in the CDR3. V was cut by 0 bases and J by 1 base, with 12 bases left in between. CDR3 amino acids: CASSQDIRGGNTEAFF. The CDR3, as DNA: TGTGCCAGCAGCCAAGATATTAGGGGAGGGAACACTGAAGCTTTCTTT.